The clone carrying this T cell receptor beta chain has more than one count but fewer than ten. Antigen specificity is unknown. Germline trimming cut 3 bases from V and 6 bases from J; bases unmatched to any gene: 2. The CDR3 spans 13 residues. Per germline, CDR1 SGHTA and CDR2 FQGNSA. A J-beta primer mix and a sample-barcoded 5' primer were used in a second PCR of roughly 6 to 12 cycles. TCRdb re-called the 5' RACE reads through MiXCR, storing one row per CDR3 protein. The sample yields hundreds of thousands of distinct CDR3 sequences, roughly 58% seen once. The sample comes from a study of blood T cells in healthy people across ages. Notes on the study in general: The study could not conclusively compare naive and antigen-experienced cells, given its unsorted PBMCs.

The TCR comes from a man aged 55 to 69 in good health. The chain employs TRBV7-2 and TRBJ2-3; 8 bases fit TRBD2. Sequenced material: blood. The CDR3 loop is CASSLRGVDTQYF. In DNA, the CDR3 is TGTGCCAGCAGCTTGCGGGGGGTGGATACGCAGTATTTT.